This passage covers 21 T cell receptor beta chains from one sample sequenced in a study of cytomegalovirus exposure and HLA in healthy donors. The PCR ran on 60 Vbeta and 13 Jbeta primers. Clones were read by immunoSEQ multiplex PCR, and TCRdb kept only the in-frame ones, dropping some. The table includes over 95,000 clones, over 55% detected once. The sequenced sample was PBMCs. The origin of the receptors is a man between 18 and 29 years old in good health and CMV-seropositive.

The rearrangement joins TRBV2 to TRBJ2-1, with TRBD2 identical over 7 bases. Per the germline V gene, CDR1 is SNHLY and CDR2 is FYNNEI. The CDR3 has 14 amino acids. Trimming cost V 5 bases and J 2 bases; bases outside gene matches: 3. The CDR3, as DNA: TGTGCCAGCAGTTCCGGGACTACCTACAATGAGCAGTTCTTC. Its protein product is CASSSGTTYNEQFF.

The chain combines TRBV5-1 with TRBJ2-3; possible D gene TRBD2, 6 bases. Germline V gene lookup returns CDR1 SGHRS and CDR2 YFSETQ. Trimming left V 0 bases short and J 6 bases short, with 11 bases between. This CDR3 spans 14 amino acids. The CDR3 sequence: CASSLAGGVDTQYF. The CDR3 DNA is TGCGCCAGCAGCTTGGCCGGAGGGGTGGATACGCAGTATTTT.

The CDR3 DNA reads TGTGCCAGTCAGACAGGAGATGCAACTAATGAAAAACTGTTTTTT. Protein sequence: CASQTGDATNEKLFF. This chain connects TRBV19 to TRBJ1-4, with a weak D call TRBD1 (6 bases). CDR3 size: 15 residues. V lost 8 bases to trimming and J lost 0 bases, with 13 bases between them. The germline CDR1 and CDR2 sequences are LNHDA and SQIVND (reference sequence).

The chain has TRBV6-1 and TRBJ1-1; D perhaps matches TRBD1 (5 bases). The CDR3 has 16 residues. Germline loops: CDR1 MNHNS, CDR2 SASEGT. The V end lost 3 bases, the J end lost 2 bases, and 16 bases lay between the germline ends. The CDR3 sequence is CASSEEAAGGNTEAFF. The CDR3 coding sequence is TGTGCCAGCAGTGAGGAGGCCGCGGGGGGTAACACTGAAGCTTTCTTT.

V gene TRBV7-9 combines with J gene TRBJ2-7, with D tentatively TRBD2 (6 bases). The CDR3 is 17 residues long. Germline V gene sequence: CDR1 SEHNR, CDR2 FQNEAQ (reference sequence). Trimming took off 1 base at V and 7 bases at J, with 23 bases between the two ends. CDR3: CASSLGARGRTSREQYF. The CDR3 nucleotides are TGTGCCAGCAGCTTAGGGGCCCGAGGGAGGACCTCTAGAGAGCAGTACTTC.

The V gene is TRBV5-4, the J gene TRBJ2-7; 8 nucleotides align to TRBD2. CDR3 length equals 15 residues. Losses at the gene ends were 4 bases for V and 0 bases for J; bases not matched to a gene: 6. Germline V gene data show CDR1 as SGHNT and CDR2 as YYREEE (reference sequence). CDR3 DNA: TGTGCCAGCAGCCTTCATAGCGGGACCTCCTACGAGCAGTACTTC. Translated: CASSLHSGTSYEQYF.

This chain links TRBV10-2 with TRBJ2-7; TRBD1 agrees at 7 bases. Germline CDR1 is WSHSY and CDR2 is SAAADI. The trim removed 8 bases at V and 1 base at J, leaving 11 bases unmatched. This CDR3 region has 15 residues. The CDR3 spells CASHQTGDTSYEQYF. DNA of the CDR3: TGCGCCAGCCACCAAACAGGGGACACGTCCTACGAGCAGTACTTC.

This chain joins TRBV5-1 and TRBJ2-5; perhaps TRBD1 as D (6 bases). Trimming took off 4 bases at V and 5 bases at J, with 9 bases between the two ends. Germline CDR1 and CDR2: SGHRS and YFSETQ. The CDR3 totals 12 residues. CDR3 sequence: CASSRTDETQYF. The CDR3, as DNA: TGCGCCAGCAGCCGGACAGACGAGACCCAGTACTTC.

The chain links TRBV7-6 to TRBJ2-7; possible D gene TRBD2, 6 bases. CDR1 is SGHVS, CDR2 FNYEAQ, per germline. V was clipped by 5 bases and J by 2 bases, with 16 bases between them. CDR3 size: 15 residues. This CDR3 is CASSRAGGGPYEQYF. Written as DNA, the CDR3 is TGTGCCAGCAGCCGTGCCGGGGGAGGCCCCTACGAGCAGTACTTC.

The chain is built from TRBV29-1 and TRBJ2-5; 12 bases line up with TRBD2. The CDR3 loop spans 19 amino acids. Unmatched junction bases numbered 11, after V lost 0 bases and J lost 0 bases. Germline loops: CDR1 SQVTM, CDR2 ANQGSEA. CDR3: CSVEDRASGGGTYQETQYF. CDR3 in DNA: TGCAGCGTTGAAGATCGTGCTAGCGGGGGGGGTACGTACCAAGAGACCCAGTACTTC.

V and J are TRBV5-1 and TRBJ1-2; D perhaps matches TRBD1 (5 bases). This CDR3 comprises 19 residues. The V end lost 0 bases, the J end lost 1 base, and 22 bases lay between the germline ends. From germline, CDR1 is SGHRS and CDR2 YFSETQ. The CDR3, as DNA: TGCGCCAGCAGCTTGGTGCTCGGCCTGACAGTCCCCCGTAACTATGGCTACACCTTC. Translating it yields CASSLVLGLTVPRNYGYTF.

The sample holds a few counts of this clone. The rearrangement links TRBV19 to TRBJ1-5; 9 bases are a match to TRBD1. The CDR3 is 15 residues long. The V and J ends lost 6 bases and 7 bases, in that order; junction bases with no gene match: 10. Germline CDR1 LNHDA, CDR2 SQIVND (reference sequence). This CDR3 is CASRRTGVRGQPQHF. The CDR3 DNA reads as TGTGCCAGTAGGAGGACAGGGGTGAGGGGGCAGCCCCAGCATTTT.

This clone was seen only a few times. DNA for the CDR3: TGTGCCAGCAGCTTACTTCCTGCTAACGGCGGGGATACGCAGTATTTT. Amino acid sequence: CASSLLPANGGDTQYF. The V and J genes are TRBV7-2 and TRBJ2-3; the D gene is possibly TRBD2 (5 bases). Trimming left V 2 bases short and J 6 bases short, with 18 bases between. The CDR3 sequence is 16 residues long. Germline values: CDR1 SGHTA, CDR2 FQGNSA. The complete variable domain, with remaining parts taken from reference TRBV7-2 and TRBJ2-3, reads GAGVSQSPSNKVTEKGKDVELRCDPISGHTALYWYRQSLGQGLEFLIYFQGNSAPDKSGLPSDRFSAERTGGSVSTLTIQRTQQEDSAVYLCASSLLPANGGDTQYFGPGTRLTVL.

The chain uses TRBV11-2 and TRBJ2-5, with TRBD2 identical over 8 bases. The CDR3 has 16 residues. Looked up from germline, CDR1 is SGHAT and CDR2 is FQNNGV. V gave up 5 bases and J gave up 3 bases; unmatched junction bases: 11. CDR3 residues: CASSPREGLMKETQYF. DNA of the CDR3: TGTGCCAGCAGCCCTCGGGAGGGATTGATGAAAGAGACCCAGTACTTC. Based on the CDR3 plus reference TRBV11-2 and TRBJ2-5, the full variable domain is EAGVAQSPRYKIIEKRQSVAFWCNPISGHATLYWYQQILGQGPKLLIQFQNNGVVDDSQLPKDRFSAERLKGVDSTLKIQPAKLEDSAVYLCASSPREGLMKETQYFGPGTRLLVL.

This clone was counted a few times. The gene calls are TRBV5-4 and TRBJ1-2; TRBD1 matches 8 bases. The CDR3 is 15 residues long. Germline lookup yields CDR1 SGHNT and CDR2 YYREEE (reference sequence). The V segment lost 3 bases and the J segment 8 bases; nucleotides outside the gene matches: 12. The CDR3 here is CASSSPAGQGRGYTF. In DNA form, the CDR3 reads TGTGCCAGCAGCTCCCCAGCCGGACAGGGACGGGGCTACACCTTC.

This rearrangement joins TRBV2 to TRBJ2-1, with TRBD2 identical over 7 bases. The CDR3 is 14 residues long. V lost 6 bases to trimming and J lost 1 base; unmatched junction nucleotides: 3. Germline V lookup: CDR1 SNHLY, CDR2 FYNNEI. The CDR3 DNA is TGTGCCAGCAGCTCAGCGGGGTCCTACAATGAGCAGTTCTTC. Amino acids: CASSSAGSYNEQFF.

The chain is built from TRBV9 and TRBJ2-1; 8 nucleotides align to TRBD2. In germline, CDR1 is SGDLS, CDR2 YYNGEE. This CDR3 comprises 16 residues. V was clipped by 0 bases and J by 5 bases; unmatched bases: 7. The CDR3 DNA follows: TGTGCCAGCAGCGTAGTACCGGGAGGGCCCCACAATGAGCAGTTCTTC. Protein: CASSVVPGGPHNEQFF.

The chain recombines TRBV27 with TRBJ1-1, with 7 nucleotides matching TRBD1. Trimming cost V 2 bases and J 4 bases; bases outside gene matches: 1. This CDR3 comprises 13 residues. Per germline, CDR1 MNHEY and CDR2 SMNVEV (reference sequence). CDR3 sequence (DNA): TGTGCCAGCAGTTTAACAGGGGTCACTGAAGCTTTCTTT. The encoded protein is CASSLTGVTEAFF.

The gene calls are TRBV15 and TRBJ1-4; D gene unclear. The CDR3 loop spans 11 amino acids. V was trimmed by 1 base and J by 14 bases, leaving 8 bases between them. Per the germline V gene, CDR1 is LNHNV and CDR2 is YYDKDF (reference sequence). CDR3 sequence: CATSRADFLFF. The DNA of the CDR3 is TGTGCCACCAGCAGAGCAGACTTCCTGTTTTTT.

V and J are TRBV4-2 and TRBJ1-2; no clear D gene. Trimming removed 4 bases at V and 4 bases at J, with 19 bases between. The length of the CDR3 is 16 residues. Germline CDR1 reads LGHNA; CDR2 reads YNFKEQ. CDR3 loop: CASSRLGSTTSYGYTF. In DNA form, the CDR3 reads TGTGCCAGCAGCCGATTGGGGTCGACTACCTCCTATGGCTACACCTTC.

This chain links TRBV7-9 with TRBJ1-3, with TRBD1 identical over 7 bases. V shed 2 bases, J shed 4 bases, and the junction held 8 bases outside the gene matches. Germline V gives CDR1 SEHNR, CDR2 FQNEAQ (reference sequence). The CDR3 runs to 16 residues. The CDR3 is CASSLNFRTGGNTIYF. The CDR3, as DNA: TGTGCCAGCAGCTTAAATTTTAGGACAGGCGGAAACACCATATATTTT. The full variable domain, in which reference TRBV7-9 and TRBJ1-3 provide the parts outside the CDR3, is DTGVSQNPRHKITKRGQNVTFRCDPISEHNRLYWYRQTLGQGPEFLTYFQNEAQLEKSRLLSDRFSAERPKGSFSTLEIQRTEQGDSAMYLCASSLNFRTGGNTIYFGEGSWLTVV.